The next 17 T cell receptor beta chains were all read from a single sample in a study of T cell responses to AZD1222 COVID-19 vaccine. Measured with immunoSEQ multiplex PCR; TCRdb has only the in-frame clones, and not every one. The sample contains fewer than 200,000 clones, approximately 90% of which appear only once. Sequencing was performed on peripheral blood, taken 28 days after the second dose of the MenACWY control vaccine. These receptor sequences come from an adult who received the MenACWY meningococcal vaccine as a control.

The V and J genes are TRBV28 and TRBJ2-5, with 7 bases that match TRBD1. J was trimmed by 4 bases and V by 1 base; bases with no gene match: 0. Germline loops: CDR1 MDHEN, CDR2 SYDVKM. The CDR3 runs 13 residues. The DNA for the CDR3 is TGTGCCAGCAGTTTATCAGGGGGAGAGACCCAGTACTTC. This codes for CASSLSGGETQYF.

The V and J genes are TRBV24-1 and TRBJ1-4, with D maybe TRBD1 (5 bases). The CDR3 spans 13 residues. Germline V gene lookup returns CDR1 KGHDR and CDR2 SFDVKD. Between the trimmed V and J ends, which lost 9 bases and 4 bases, there was a span of 11 bases. The CDR3 sequence: CATAGPGNEKLFF. The CDR3 DNA sequence: TGTGCCACCGCGGGGCCGGGTAATGAAAAACTGTTTTTT.

V is TRBV27 and J is TRBJ1-5; D is undetermined. The CDR3 runs to 15 residues. Germline V gene sequence: CDR1 MNHEY, CDR2 SMNVEV (reference sequence). V was pared by 5 bases and J by 4 bases, with 15 bases between. CDR3 residues: CASSGAGPANQPQHF. CDR3 sequence (DNA): TGTGCCAGCAGTGGAGCAGGACCGGCTAATCAGCCCCAGCATTTT.

A note on this clone: Mismatch with germline at one junction end may stem from a read error. V gene TRBV3-1 (or the pseudogene TRBV3-2) combines with J gene TRBJ1-4; 9 bases agree with TRBD1. Germline V gives CDR1 LGHDT, CDR2 YNNKEL (reference sequence). The CDR3 has 14 residues. The CDR3 loop is CASTQQGAGEKLFF. CDR3 coding DNA: TGTGCCAGCACCCAACAGGGGGCAGGGGAAAAACTGTTTTTT.

The J gene is TRBJ2-7, the V gene TRBV30; 9 bases agree with TRBD1. CDR3 length equals 13 residues. The V gene's germline CDR1 is GTSNPN and CDR2 SVGIG (reference sequence). The CDR3, as DNA: TGTGTCTGCATCGGGACAGGGACCTACGAGCAGTACTTC. Residues: CVCIGTGTYEQYF.

This clone was seen once. The chain combines TRBV19 with TRBJ2-2; 10 bases line up with TRBD2. Germline V gene data show CDR1 as LNHDA and CDR2 as SQIVND (reference sequence). J gave up 7 bases and V 4 bases, and 3 bases lay outside the gene matches. The CDR3 loop spans 14 amino acids. In DNA, the CDR3 is TGTGCCAGTAGTACTAGCGGGAGTGGCGGGGAGCTGTTTTTT. It encodes CASSTSGSGGELFF.

The V call is TRBV27, the J call TRBJ2-6; 7 bases match TRBD1. CDR3 length: 19 amino acids. Germline CDR1 MNHEY, CDR2 SMNVEV (reference sequence). V was clipped by 3 bases and J by 0 bases; unmatched bases: 11. As DNA, the CDR3 is TGTGCCAGCAGTTTCTTGGGTCAGGGGGTGTCCTCTGGGGCCAACGTCCTGACTTTC. Translation: CASSFLGQGVSSGANVLTF.

This chain's CDR3 is CATSVGTSGYTF. The DNA of the CDR3 is TGTGCCACCAGCGTCGGGACGTCCGGCTACACCTTC. This chain joins TRBV15 and TRBJ1-2, with D possibly TRBD1 on 5 matching bases. V gave up 5 bases and J gave up 8 bases, with 12 bases separating them. The CDR3 contains 12 residues. The germline CDR1 and CDR2 sequences are LNHNV and YYDKDF (reference sequence).

The chain combines TRBV2 with TRBJ1-5, with D possibly TRBD1 on 5 matching bases. CDR1 and CDR2 (germline): SNHLY, FYNNEI. V lost 6 bases, J lost 3 bases, and 15 bases lay in between. There are 15 residues in the CDR3. For the CDR3, the DNA is TGTGCCAGCAGCCCCCGGGACGGCATCAATCAGCCCCAGCATTTT. Translated, it gives CASSPRDGINQPQHF.

The rearrangement uses TRBV10-3 and TRBJ1-1, with D maybe TRBD1 (5 bases). The CDR3 spans 15 residues. V was clipped by 6 bases and J by 6 bases, with 20 bases between them. Germline CDR1 is ENHRY and CDR2 is SYGVKD. The CDR3 reads CAISGRGLGNPEAFF. The CDR3 region has the DNA TGTGCCATCAGCGGGCGGGGGTTGGGGAATCCTGAAGCTTTCTTT.

The CDR3 bases are TGTGCCTGGACAGAAAACTATGGCTACACCTTC. Protein: CAWTENYGYTF. The chain recombines TRBV30 with TRBJ1-2; D unclear. The length of the CDR3 is 11 residues. CDR1 is GTSNPN and CDR2 is SVGIG in the germline V gene (reference sequence). Trimming took 4 bases from V and 2 from J, leaving 5 bases between them. The complete variable domain, with remaining parts taken from reference TRBV30 and TRBJ1-2, reads SQTIHQWPATLVQPVGSPLSLECTVEGTSNPNLYWYRQAAGRGLQLLFYSVGIGQISSEVPQNLSASRPQDRQFILSSKKLLLSDSGFYLCAWTENYGYTFGSGTRLTVV.

This chain links TRBV28 with TRBJ1-6; D not certain. Germline values: CDR1 MDHEN, CDR2 SYDVKM. The V end lost 8 bases, the J end lost 3 bases, and 23 bases lay between the germline ends. CDR3 length: 18 residues. The CDR3 reads CASGSLRLTVGYNSPLHF. Here the CDR3 DNA reads TGTGCCAGCGGTAGCCTAAGACTTACGGTGGGCTATAATTCACCCCTCCACTTT. The variable domain in full, completed from reference TRBV28 and TRBJ1-6, reads DVKVTQSSRYLVKRTGEKVFLECVQDMDHENMFWYRQDPGLGLRLIYFSYDVKMKEKGDIPEGYSVSREKKERFSLILESASTNQTSMYLCASGSLRLTVGYNSPLHFGNGTRLTVT.

The rearrangement joins TRBV7-3 to TRBJ2-1; D gene unclear. The V gene's germline CDR1 is SGHTA and CDR2 FQGTGA. Trimming removed 5 bases at V and 6 bases at J, with 11 bases between. The CDR3 has 13 residues. The CDR3 loop reads CASSPAIRNEQFF. DNA of the CDR3: TGTGCCAGCAGCCCCGCTATCCGCAATGAGCAGTTCTTC. The entire variable domain, with the rest obtained from reference TRBV7-3 and TRBJ2-1, is as follows: GAGVSQTPSNKVTEKGKYVELRCDPISGHTALYWYRQSLGQGPEFLIYFQGTGAADDSGLPNDRFFAVRPEGSVSTLKIQRTERGDSAVYLCASSPAIRNEQFFGPGTRLTVL.

The chain recombines TRBV5-1 with TRBJ2-7; the D gene could be TRBD1 or TRBD2 (5 bases each). The CDR3 is made up of 13 amino acids. Trimming stripped 4 bases from V and 4 bases from J, with 12 bases between. The germline CDR1 and CDR2 sequences are SGHRS and YFSETQ. The CDR3 DNA follows: TGCGCCAGCAGCCCGGGGCAGCTTTACGAGCAGTACTTC. Its protein product is CASSPGQLYEQYF. Complete variable domain (other parts from reference TRBV5-1 and TRBJ2-7): KAGVTQTPRYLIKTRGQQVTLSCSPISGHRSVSWYQQTPGQGLQFLFEYFSETQRNKGNFPGRFSGRQFSNSRSEMNVSTLELGDSALYLCASSPGQLYEQYFGPGTRLTVT.

This chain uses TRBV6-2 or TRBV6-3 with TRBJ2-7; a weak D match, TRBD1 (5 bases). V dropped 2 bases and J dropped 2 bases, with 13 bases sitting between them. This CDR3 comprises 15 residues. Germline V gene lookup returns CDR1 MNHEY and CDR2 SVGEGT. The chain's CDR3 is CASSYGPGWAYEQYF. CDR3 in DNA: TGTGCCAGCAGTTACGGGCCAGGGTGGGCCTACGAGCAGTACTTC.

The rearrangement uses TRBV11-2 and TRBJ1-2; D is ambiguous. V was pared by 0 bases and J by 14 bases, with 13 bases between. Germline V gene sequence: CDR1 SGHAT, CDR2 FQNNGV. The CDR3 contains 12 residues. The CDR3 bases are TGTGCCAGCAGCTTAGATTACGGGGTGGGGACCTTC. It encodes CASSLDYGVGTF.

This chain joins TRBV18 and TRBJ2-1; 9 nucleotides align to TRBD2. The CDR3 covers 18 residues. Germline lookup yields CDR1 KGHSH and CDR2 LQKENI. Trimming at V came to 4 bases and at J to 9 bases, leaving 19 bases not matched to a gene. The CDR3 is CASSQRPGRREGESEQFF. The CDR3 DNA sequence: TGTGCCAGCTCACAACGTCCCGGGAGGCGGGAGGGCGAGAGTGAGCAGTTCTTC.